The entry below describes one T cell receptor (beta chain). This entry is derived from a study of blood T cell repertoires in COVID-19. From germline, CDR1 is MNHEY and CDR2 SVGAGI. CDR3 length equals 13 residues. V shed 7 bases and J shed 0 bases, with 10 bases lying between them. Clones were read by immunoSEQ multiplex PCR, and TCRdb kept only the in-frame ones, dropping some. This sample has 150,000 or so clones, with 65% to 85% found just once. Sequenced input: PBMCs or T cells enriched from blood (not recorded which). This sequence originates from a middle-aged man who had recovered from COVID-19. J is TRBJ2-7 and V is TRBV6-5; D is unresolved. As DNA, the CDR3 is TGTGCCAGCACCCGAGGCGGCTCCTACGAGCAGTACTTC. It translates to CASTRGGSYEQYF.